This is a list of T cell receptor beta chains from one sample in a study of glioma-infiltrating T cells. MiXCR, run by TCRdb on the multiplex PCR reads, gives a single entry per CDR3 protein. The sample lists over 80,000 distinct CDR3 sequences, roughly 40% seen once, with 35% to 45% in the top ten. The sequenced sample consisted of glioma tissue, nonneoplastic brain tissue, or PBMCs (not recorded which). The receptors shown here come from a human donor with low-grade glioma or glioblastoma, undergoing nonglioma brain surgery, or in good health (not recorded which). The CDR3 runs from the conserved cysteine through the conserved F or W. D genes are given only for firm matches. Size is stated for part of the rows, as once, few or many counts, or as a class when the clone is expanded.

cdr3_nt	cdr3_aa	v_call	cdr3_length	clone_size	d_call	j_call
TGTGCCGGTACCAATAATGAGCAGTTCTTC	CAGTNNEQFF	TRBV19	10	many	NA	TRBJ2-1
TGCAGTGCTCCTAGCGGGGGGACTCTCTACGAGCAGTACTTC	CSAPSGGTLYEQYF	TRBV20-1	14	many	TRBD2	TRBJ2-7
TGCAGCGTTGATCCTGGGGCCAACGTCCTGACTTTC	CSVDPGANVLTF	TRBV29-1	12	NA	NA	TRBJ2-6
TGTGCCAGCAGTTACGGGCAGACCTATAACTACACCTTC	CASSYGQTYNYTF	TRBV6-2/TRBV6-3	13	NA	NA	TRBJ1-2
TGTGCCAGTAGTATATCAGATTTCAATCAGCCCCAGCATTTT	CASSISDFNQPQHF	TRBV19	14	many	NA	TRBJ1-5
TGTGCCAGCAGCTTGGAGGGGACCGAGCAGTACTTC	CASSLEGTEQYF	TRBV11-2	12	few	NA	TRBJ2-7
TGTGTCAGAAGTTACAGCGACGCAGAGCCCTCTAACTATGGCTACAGCTTC	CVRSYSDAEPSNYGYSF	TRBV6-6	17	NA	NA	TRBJ1-2
TGTGCCAGCAGAGTAGACGGGGAGCTGTTTTTT	CASRVDGELFF	TRBV6-2/TRBV6-3	11	few	NA	TRBJ2-2
TGTGCCATCAGTGATTCTTATTCCGACAGCCCGAACTACGAGCAGTACTTC	CAISDSYSDSPNYEQYF	TRBV10-3	17	many	NA	TRBJ2-7
TGTGCCAGCAGTCCCATGGGGGGACCGCTAGATACGCAGTATTTT	CASSPMGGPLDTQYF	TRBV28	15	many	NA	TRBJ2-3
TGTGCCAGCAGTTACCAGCGCGGGAGGGACACGGATGAGCAGTTCTTC	CASSYQRGRDTDEQFF	TRBV6-2/TRBV6-3	16	few	TRBD2	TRBJ2-1
TGCAGTGCTAGAGATATGAGGGGGCACACTGAAGCTTTCTTT	CSARDMRGHTEAFF	TRBV20-1	14	many	TRBD1	TRBJ1-1
TGCGCCAGCAGGCTAGCGGGAACCTACGAGCAGTACTTC	CASRLAGTYEQYF	TRBV5-1	13	NA	TRBD2	TRBJ2-7
TGTGCCACCAGCAGATCCGGGACTAGCGGGCCTTCTCGCGACGAGCAGTACTTC	CATSRSGTSGPSRDEQYF	TRBV15	18	NA	TRBD2	TRBJ2-7
NA	CASSFYICSAKSGVVQYF	TRBV28	18	NA	NA	TRBJ2-7
TGTGCCAGCAGTTACGGCGGGTTCAGCTCCTACGAGCAGTACTTC	CASSYGGFSSYEQYF	TRBV6-6	15	many	NA	TRBJ2-7
TGTGCCACCACCAACAGGGGACAGGGGTACAATGAGCAGTTCTTC	CATTNRGQGYNEQFF	TRBV15	15	many	TRBD1	TRBJ2-1
TGTGCCAGCAGAACCCGGGTACAAGGGGACCAAGAGACCCAGTACTTC	CASRTRVQGDQETQYF	TRBV2	16	many	NA	TRBJ2-5
TGTGCCAGCAGCTTGGCGGACGGCTACAATGAGCAGTTCTTC	CASSLADGYNEQFF	TRBV5-6	14	NA	NA	TRBJ2-1
NA	CACSARAASTVHEQYF	TRBV28	16	NA	NA	TRBJ2-7
TGTGCCAGCAGTCAAGGGACAGGGGGCTACAATGAGCAGTTCTTC	CASSQGTGGYNEQFF	TRBV6-2/TRBV6-3	15	NA	TRBD1	TRBJ2-1
TGTGCCAGCAGCTTAGGGCGTACAGGGGAAAACGCCATATATTTT	CASSLGRTGENAIYF	TRBV7-8	15	many	TRBD1	TRBJ1-3
TGTGCCAGCAGTCAGGACAGGGGAAAGGTTGAGCAGTTCTTC	CASSQDRGKVEQFF	TRBV6-5	14	NA	TRBD1	TRBJ2-1
TGTGCCAGCTCACTACTAGCGGGAGTCACAGATACGCAGTATTTT	CASSLLAGVTDTQYF	TRBV18	15	NA	TRBD2	TRBJ2-3
TGTGCCAGCAGCCAGGGGGACAGTAGCACAGATACGCAGTATTTT	CASSQGDSSTDTQYF	TRBV13	15	NA	TRBD1	TRBJ2-3
TGTGCCAGTAGTATCCGACAGGGGGAGACCCAGTACTTC	CASSIRQGETQYF	TRBV19	13	many	TRBD1	TRBJ2-5
TGTGCCACTTCGAAGGGTAGCGGGGGATTACAAGGGCAGTTCTTC	CATSKGSGGLQGQFF	TRBV6-2/TRBV6-3	15	NA	TRBD2	TRBJ2-1
TGTGCCAGCAGTGATTGGGGGAAACAAGAGATCGAGTACTTC	CASSDWGKQEIEYF	TRBV6-1	14	NA	NA	TRBJ2-5
TGTGCCAGCAGCCCGGGACGGCAGAATGAGCAGTTCTTC	CASSPGRQNEQFF	TRBV7-3	13	many	NA	TRBJ2-1